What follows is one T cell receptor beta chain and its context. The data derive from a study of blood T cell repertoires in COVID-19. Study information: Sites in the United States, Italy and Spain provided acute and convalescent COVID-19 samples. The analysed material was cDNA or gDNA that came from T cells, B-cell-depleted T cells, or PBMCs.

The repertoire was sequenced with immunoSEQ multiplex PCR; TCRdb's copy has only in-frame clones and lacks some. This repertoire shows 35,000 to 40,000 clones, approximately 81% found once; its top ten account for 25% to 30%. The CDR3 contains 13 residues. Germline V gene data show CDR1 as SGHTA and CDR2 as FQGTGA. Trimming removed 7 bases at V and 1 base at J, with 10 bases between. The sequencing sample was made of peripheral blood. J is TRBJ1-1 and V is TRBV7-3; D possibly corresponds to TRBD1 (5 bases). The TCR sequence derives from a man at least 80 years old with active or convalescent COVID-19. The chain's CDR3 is CASTVGANTEAFF. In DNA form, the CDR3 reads TGTGCCAGCACCGTTGGGGCGAACACTGAAGCTTTCTTT.